The clone carrying this T cell receptor beta chain was seen only a few times. The antigen remains unidentified. The CDR3 is 15 residues long. Germline assignment: CDR1 GTSNPN and CDR2 SVGIG (reference sequence). The V end was cut by 0 bases, the J end by 2 bases, with 11 bases between. Isolated RNA was reverse transcribed in full, so expressed TCRB transcripts were sequenced. The data were produced by immunoSEQ multiplex PCR, yet TCRdb's version contains in-frame clones alone and is incomplete. The table lists under 300,000 clones, roughly 13% of them singletons, with roughly 0.019% in the top ten. On average, the one heparinised blood draw given by each donor was 90 to 150 mL. The data were obtained in a study of beta chain features in type 1 diabetes. General observations from the study: Cells expressing TCR highly could be over-represented by cDNA sequencing. Compared to healthy donors, patients appeared to have naive, central memory and Treg TCRB repertoires that were more alike. Significant though moderate, a shortening of TCRB CDR3s appeared in all four CD4+ subsets of Type 1 diabetes patients.

Sequenced input: naive CD4+ T cells from blood. The V call is TRBV30, the J call TRBJ1-5; possibly TRBD1 for D (5 bases). The sequence came from a man younger than 45 with type 1 diabetes. CDR3: CAWSVTGVGNQPQHF. The CDR3, as DNA: TGTGCCTGGAGTGTAACGGGGGTTGGCAATCAGCCCCAGCATTTT.